This is a list of T cell receptor beta chains from one sample in a study of human T cells and chemical hapten exposure. TCRdb passed the RACE reads through MiXCR, listing each CDR3 protein once. The sample shows about 130,000 distinct CDR3 sequences, approximately 9.5% of them seen only once. The sample comprised whole blood. These receptors came from a male donor in good health. Some clones in this sample may be carry-over from other donors' samples. CDR3s include the opening cysteine and the closing phenylalanine or tryptophan. D genes are given only for firm matches. The size entry is marked missing in some rows and otherwise reads once, few, many or a size class.

J gene: TRBJ2-3; clone size: many; V gene: TRBV11-2; D gene: NA; CDR3 protein: CASRGRVTDTQYF; CDR3 DNA: TGTGCCAGCAGGGGCAGGGTTACAGATACGCAGTATTTT
J gene: TRBJ1-2; clone size: many; V gene: TRBV4-3; D gene: NA; CDR3 protein: CASSQENSPYGYTF; CDR3 DNA: TGCGCCAGCAGCCAAGAGAACAGCCCCTATGGCTACACCTTC
J gene: TRBJ2-7; clone size: few; V gene: TRBV29-1; D gene: NA; CDR3 protein: CSVEDLVYEQYF; CDR3 DNA: TGCAGCGTTGAAGATCTGGTCTACGAGCAGTACTTC
J gene: TRBJ1-3; clone size: few; V gene: TRBV12-3/TRBV12-4; D gene: NA; CDR3 protein: CASSFQELANTIYF; CDR3 DNA: TGTGCCAGCAGTTTTCAGGAGTTGGCAAACACCATATATTTT
J gene: TRBJ1-1; clone size: few; V gene: TRBV15; D gene: NA; CDR3 protein: CATSNTETEAFF; CDR3 DNA: TGTGCCACCAGCAACACAGAGACTGAAGCTTTCTTT
J gene: TRBJ1-4; clone size: NA; V gene: TRBV11-2; D gene: NA; CDR3 protein: CASSLDQGEKLFF; CDR3 DNA: TGTGCCAGCAGCTTGGATCAGGGGGAAAAACTGTTTTTT
J gene: TRBJ2-5; clone size: many; V gene: TRBV20-1; D gene: NA; CDR3 protein: CSARVHETQYF; CDR3 DNA: TGCAGTGCTAGGGTCCACGAGACCCAGTACTTC
J gene: TRBJ1-2; clone size: many; V gene: TRBV30; D gene: TRBD1; CDR3 protein: CAWSGTGTGGRNYGYTF; CDR3 DNA: TGTGCCTGGAGTGGGACCGGGACAGGGGGCAGGAACTATGGCTACACCTTC
J gene: TRBJ1-1; clone size: few; V gene: TRBV5-1; D gene: TRBD1; CDR3 protein: CASSLISPGQGAFTEAFF; CDR3 DNA: TGCGCCAGCAGCTTGATTTCGCCGGGACAGGGGGCCTTCACTGAAGCTTTCTTT
J gene: TRBJ2-1; clone size: few; V gene: TRBV18; D gene: TRBD1; CDR3 protein: CASSPLGTGHNEQFF; CDR3 DNA: TGTGCCAGCTCACCACTGGGGACAGGACACAATGAGCAGTTCTTC
J gene: TRBJ2-1; clone size: NA; V gene: TRBV20-1; D gene: TRBD2; CDR3 protein: CSARESSGSISYNEQFF; CDR3 DNA: TGCAGTGCTAGAGAGTCTAGCGGGAGTATCTCCTACAATGAGCAGTTCTTC
J gene: TRBJ2-7; clone size: many; V gene: TRBV20-1; D gene: NA; CDR3 protein: CSARVPGLPYEQYF; CDR3 DNA: TGCAGTGCTAGAGTCCCCGGACTACCCTACGAGCAGTACTTC
J gene: TRBJ1-1; clone size: few; V gene: TRBV5-5; D gene: NA; CDR3 protein: CASSLSVFMNTEAFF; CDR3 DNA: TGTGCCAGCAGCTTGAGCGTCTTCATGAACACTGAAGCTTTCTTT
J gene: TRBJ1-4; clone size: NA; V gene: TRBV7-9; D gene: NA; CDR3 protein: CASSSPRALDSATNEKLFF; CDR3 DNA: TGTGCCAGCAGCTCCCCCCGGGCCCTCGACAGTGCAACTAATGAAAAACTGTTTTTT
J gene: TRBJ2-5; clone size: NA; V gene: TRBV5-6; D gene: NA; CDR3 protein: CASSLAGGAAETQYF; CDR3 DNA: TGTGCCAGCAGCTTGGCCGGGGGAGCGGCCGAGACCCAGTACTTC
J gene: TRBJ1-1; clone size: NA; V gene: TRBV2; D gene: NA; CDR3 protein: CASRGPGGNTEAFF; CDR3 DNA: TGTGCCAGCAGGGGGCCTGGAGGGAACACTGAAGCTTTCTTT
J gene: TRBJ2-6; clone size: few; V gene: TRBV6-5; D gene: NA; CDR3 protein: CASSQDQSGANVLTF; CDR3 DNA: TGTGCCAGCAGCCAGGATCAGTCCGGGGCCAACGTCCTGACTTTC
J gene: TRBJ2-3; clone size: few; V gene: TRBV2; D gene: NA; CDR3 protein: CASSEFRPTTDTQYF; CDR3 DNA: TGTGCCAGCAGTGAGTTCAGACCCACCACAGATACGCAGTATTTT
J gene: TRBJ1-2; clone size: few; V gene: TRBV7-9; D gene: NA; CDR3 protein: CASSLDGRAQDGYTF; CDR3 DNA: TGTGCCAGCAGCTTAGACGGCAGGGCTCAGGATGGCTACACCTTC
J gene: TRBJ1-5; clone size: NA; V gene: TRBV12-3/TRBV12-4; D gene: NA; CDR3 protein: CASSSGRPWQPQHF; CDR3 DNA: TGTGCCAGCAGTTCAGGCAGGCCATGGCAGCCCCAGCATTTT
J gene: TRBJ2-3; clone size: NA; V gene: TRBV4-2; D gene: TRBD2; CDR3 protein: CASSQGFIAGFLTDTQYF; CDR3 DNA: TGTGCCAGCAGCCAAGGGTTTATAGCGGGTTTCTTAACAGATACGCAGTATTTT
J gene: TRBJ2-1; clone size: few; V gene: TRBV5-6; D gene: NA; CDR3 protein: CASSMGAGVAYNEQFF; CDR3 DNA: TGTGCCAGCAGCATGGGGGCAGGGGTTGCCTACAATGAGCAGTTCTTC
J gene: TRBJ2-2; clone size: NA; V gene: TRBV7-9; D gene: TRBD1; CDR3 protein: CASIANRGGRAGELFF; CDR3 DNA: TGTGCCAGCATCGCAAACAGGGGTGGACGCGCCGGGGAGCTGTTTTTT
J gene: TRBJ2-7; clone size: NA; V gene: TRBV30; D gene: TRBD1; CDR3 protein: CAWSVRRGQNEQYF; CDR3 DNA: TGTGCCTGGAGTGTACGCAGGGGGCAGAACGAGCAGTACTTC
J gene: TRBJ2-6; clone size: many; V gene: TRBV5-4; D gene: NA; CDR3 protein: CASSLARRDYPGANVLTF; CDR3 DNA: TGTGCCAGCAGCTTGGCTAGGAGAGACTACCCTGGGGCCAACGTCCTGACTTTC
J gene: TRBJ1-4; clone size: few; V gene: TRBV9; D gene: NA; CDR3 protein: CASSKTGPPNEKLFF; CDR3 DNA: TGTGCCAGCAGCAAGACAGGTCCCCCTAATGAAAAACTGTTTTTT
J gene: TRBJ2-2; clone size: NA; V gene: TRBV4-1; D gene: NA; CDR3 protein: CASSQASAGLRTGELFF; CDR3 DNA: TGCGCCAGCAGCCAAGCTTCCGCCGGGCTACGCACCGGGGAGCTGTTTTTT
J gene: TRBJ1-1; clone size: few; V gene: TRBV5-1; D gene: NA; CDR3 protein: CASSDLALNTEAFF; CDR3 DNA: TGCGCCAGCTCGGACCTCGCCTTGAACACTGAAGCTTTCTTT